The entry below gives a single TCR beta chain sequence along with its context. Its matching antigen is unknown. TCRdb's copy holds only in-frame clones and misses some; the assay was immunoSEQ multiplex PCR. The data hold roughly 46,000 clones, with roughly 85% observed a single time. The sample's time point: recipient sample about 28 days before transplant, after cytoreduction. This sample was included in a study of T cell clonotyping in hematopoietic cell transplantation. The wider study: Cytoreduction preceded collection of pretransplant recipient samples. Study-wide results and caveats: Higher Inverse Simpson Index values in graft donor and pretransplant recipient predicted broader posttransplant TCR diversity. After transplant, recipient diversity fell while pathologically expanded clonotypes grew through day 180.

V was cut by 2 bases and J by 1 base, with 6 bases left in between. The CDR3 runs to 13 residues. The germline gives CDR1 SGHDT, CDR2 YYEEEE. The sequencing here drew on peripheral blood mononuclear cells, taken before stem cell transplant. The chain carries TRBV5-6 and TRBJ2-5; no firm D call. The origin of this receptor is a man between 60 and 70 years old with myelodysplastic syndrome. Some clones in this sample may be carry-over from other donors' samples. CDR3 DNA sequence: TGTGCCAGCAGCTTCGGGTTCCAAGAGACCCAGTACTTC. Translation gives CASSFGFQETQYF.